This T cell receptor beta chain was observed in a study of cytomegalovirus exposure and HLA in healthy donors. Findings and limits, study-wide: Associated with HLA alleles at 0.05 false discovery rate in a later analysis were 16,951 TCR beta sequences. A list of 150 or so TCR beta chains associated with cytomegalovirus was given. Being productive about 87% or about 30% of the time was typical of most TCR beta V segments in an earlier analysis.

Each of the donors was a healthy bone marrow donor. Between the trimmed V and J ends, which lost 4 bases and 0 bases, there was a span of 7 bases. Germline V CDR1 and CDR2: SGHNT, YYREEE (reference sequence). The CDR3 consists of 14 residues. A multiplex PCR was run with 60 Vbeta primers and 13 Jbeta primers. Only in-frame clones appear in the TCRdb table, and some are missing; sequencing was by immunoSEQ multiplex PCR. This sample has 150,000 to 180,000 clones, with more than 60% found just once. Comments on this clone: Antigen specificity is unknown.

Sequencing used PBMCs. The sequence derives from a woman in her 40s in good health and CMV-seronegative. The chain joins TRBV5-4 to TRBJ2-2; D gene ambiguous. In nucleotides, the CDR3 is TGTGCCAGCAGCCTGACTGCGAACACCGGGGAGCTGTTTTTT. This gives the protein CASSLTANTGELFF. Full variable domain (remainder filled in from reference TRBV5-4 and TRBJ2-2): ETGVTQSPTHLIKTRGQQVTLRCSSQSGHNTVSWYQQALGQGPQFIFQYYREEENGRGNFPPRFSGLQFPNYSSELNVNALELDDSALYLCASSLTANTGELFFGEGSRLTVL.